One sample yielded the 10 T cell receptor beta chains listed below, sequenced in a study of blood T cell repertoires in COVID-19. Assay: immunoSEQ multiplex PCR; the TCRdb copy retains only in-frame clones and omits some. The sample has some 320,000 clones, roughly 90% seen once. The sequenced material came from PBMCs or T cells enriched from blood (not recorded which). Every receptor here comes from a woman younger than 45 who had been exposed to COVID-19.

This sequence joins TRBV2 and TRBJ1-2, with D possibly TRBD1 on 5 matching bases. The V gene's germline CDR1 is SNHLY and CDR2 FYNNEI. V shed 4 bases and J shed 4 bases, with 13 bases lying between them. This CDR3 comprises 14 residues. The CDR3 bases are TGTGCCAGCAGTGTTAAACAGGATCGCTATGGCTACACCTTC. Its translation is CASSVKQDRYGYTF.

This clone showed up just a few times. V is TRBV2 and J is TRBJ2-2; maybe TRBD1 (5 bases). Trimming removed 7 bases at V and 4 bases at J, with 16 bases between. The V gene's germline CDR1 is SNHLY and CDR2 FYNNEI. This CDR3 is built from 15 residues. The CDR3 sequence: CASTVAPRGTGELFF. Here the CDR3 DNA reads TGTGCCAGCACAGTGGCTCCTAGGGGCACCGGGGAGCTGTTTTTT.

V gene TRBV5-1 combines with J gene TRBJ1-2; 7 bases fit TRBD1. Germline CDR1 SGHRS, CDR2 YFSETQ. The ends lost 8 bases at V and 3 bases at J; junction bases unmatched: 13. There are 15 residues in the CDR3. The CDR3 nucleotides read TGCGCCAGTAAGATCGGGACAGTGTTCGACTATGGCTACACCTTC. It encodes CASKIGTVFDYGYTF.

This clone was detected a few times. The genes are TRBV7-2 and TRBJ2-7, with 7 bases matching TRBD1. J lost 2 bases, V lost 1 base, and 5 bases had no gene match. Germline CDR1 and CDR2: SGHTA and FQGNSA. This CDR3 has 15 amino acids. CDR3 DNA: TGTGCCAGCAGCTTAGTTCGACAGGGAACCTACGAGCAGTACTTC. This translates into CASSLVRQGTYEQYF.

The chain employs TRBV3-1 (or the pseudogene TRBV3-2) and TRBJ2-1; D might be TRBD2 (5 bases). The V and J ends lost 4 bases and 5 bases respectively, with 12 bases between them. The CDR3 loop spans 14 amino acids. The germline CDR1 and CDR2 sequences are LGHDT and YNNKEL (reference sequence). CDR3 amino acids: CASSPRGRDNEQFF. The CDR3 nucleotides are TGTGCCAGCAGCCCACGAGGGCGGGACAATGAGCAGTTCTTC.

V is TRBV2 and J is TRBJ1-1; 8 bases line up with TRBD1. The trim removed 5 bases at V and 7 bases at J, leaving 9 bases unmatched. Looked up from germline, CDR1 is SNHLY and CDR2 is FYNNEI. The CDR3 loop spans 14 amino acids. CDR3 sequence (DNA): TGTGCCAGCAGTCAGTCCCGGGACAGGATTGAAGCTTTCTTT. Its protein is CASSQSRDRIEAFF.

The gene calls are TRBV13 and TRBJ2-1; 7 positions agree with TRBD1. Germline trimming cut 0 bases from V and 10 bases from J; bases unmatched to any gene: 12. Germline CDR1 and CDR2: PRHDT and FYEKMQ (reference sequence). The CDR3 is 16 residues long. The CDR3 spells CASSLGQDRHNVEQFF. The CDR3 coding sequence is TGTGCCAGCAGCTTAGGCCAGGACAGGCACAATGTCGAGCAGTTCTTC. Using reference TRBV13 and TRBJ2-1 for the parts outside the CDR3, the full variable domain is AAGVIQSPRHLIKEKRETATLKCYPIPRHDTVYWYQQGPGQDPQFLISFYEKMQSDKGSIPDRFSAQQFSDYHSELNMSSLELGDSALYFCASSLGQDRHNVEQFFGPGTRLTVL.

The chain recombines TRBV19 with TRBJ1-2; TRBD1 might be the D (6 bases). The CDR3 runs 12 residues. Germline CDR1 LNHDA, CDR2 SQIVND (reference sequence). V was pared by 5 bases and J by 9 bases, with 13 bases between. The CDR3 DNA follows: TGTGCCAGTAGTCTACACAGGGACCGCTACACCTTC. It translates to CASSLHRDRYTF.

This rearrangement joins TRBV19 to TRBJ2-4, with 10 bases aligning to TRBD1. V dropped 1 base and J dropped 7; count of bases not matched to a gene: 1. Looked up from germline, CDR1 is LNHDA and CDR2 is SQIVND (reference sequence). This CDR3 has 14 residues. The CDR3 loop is CASSIGGQGNIQYF. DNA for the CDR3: TGTGCCAGTAGTATAGGGGGACAGGGGAACATTCAGTACTTC.

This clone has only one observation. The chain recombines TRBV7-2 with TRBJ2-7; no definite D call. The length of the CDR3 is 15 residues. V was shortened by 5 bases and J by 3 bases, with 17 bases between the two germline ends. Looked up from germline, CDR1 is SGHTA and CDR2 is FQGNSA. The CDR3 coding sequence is TGTGCCAGCAGCGCCGTCAGCTCGGGTAACTACGAGCAGTACTTC. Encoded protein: CASSAVSSGNYEQYF.